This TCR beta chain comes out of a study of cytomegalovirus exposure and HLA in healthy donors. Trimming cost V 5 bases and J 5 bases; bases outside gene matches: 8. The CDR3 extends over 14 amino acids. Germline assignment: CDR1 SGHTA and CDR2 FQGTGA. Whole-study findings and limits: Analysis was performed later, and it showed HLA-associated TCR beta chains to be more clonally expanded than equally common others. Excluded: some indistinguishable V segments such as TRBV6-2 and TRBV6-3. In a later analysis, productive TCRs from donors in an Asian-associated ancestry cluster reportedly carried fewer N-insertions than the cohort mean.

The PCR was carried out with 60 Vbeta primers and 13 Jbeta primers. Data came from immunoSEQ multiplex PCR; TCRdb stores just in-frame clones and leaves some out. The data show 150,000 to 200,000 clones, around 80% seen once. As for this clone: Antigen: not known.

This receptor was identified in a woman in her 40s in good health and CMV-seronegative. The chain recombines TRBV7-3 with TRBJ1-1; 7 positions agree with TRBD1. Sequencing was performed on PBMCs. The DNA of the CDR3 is TGTGCCAGCAGCCTGACAGGGTCGGCAACTGAAGCTTTCTTT. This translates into CASSLTGSATEAFF. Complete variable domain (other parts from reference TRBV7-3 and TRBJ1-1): GAGVSQTPSNKVTEKGKYVELRCDPISGHTALYWYRQSLGQGPEFLIYFQGTGAADDSGLPNDRFFAVRPEGSVSTLKIQRTERGDSAVYLCASSLTGSATEAFFGQGTRLTVV.